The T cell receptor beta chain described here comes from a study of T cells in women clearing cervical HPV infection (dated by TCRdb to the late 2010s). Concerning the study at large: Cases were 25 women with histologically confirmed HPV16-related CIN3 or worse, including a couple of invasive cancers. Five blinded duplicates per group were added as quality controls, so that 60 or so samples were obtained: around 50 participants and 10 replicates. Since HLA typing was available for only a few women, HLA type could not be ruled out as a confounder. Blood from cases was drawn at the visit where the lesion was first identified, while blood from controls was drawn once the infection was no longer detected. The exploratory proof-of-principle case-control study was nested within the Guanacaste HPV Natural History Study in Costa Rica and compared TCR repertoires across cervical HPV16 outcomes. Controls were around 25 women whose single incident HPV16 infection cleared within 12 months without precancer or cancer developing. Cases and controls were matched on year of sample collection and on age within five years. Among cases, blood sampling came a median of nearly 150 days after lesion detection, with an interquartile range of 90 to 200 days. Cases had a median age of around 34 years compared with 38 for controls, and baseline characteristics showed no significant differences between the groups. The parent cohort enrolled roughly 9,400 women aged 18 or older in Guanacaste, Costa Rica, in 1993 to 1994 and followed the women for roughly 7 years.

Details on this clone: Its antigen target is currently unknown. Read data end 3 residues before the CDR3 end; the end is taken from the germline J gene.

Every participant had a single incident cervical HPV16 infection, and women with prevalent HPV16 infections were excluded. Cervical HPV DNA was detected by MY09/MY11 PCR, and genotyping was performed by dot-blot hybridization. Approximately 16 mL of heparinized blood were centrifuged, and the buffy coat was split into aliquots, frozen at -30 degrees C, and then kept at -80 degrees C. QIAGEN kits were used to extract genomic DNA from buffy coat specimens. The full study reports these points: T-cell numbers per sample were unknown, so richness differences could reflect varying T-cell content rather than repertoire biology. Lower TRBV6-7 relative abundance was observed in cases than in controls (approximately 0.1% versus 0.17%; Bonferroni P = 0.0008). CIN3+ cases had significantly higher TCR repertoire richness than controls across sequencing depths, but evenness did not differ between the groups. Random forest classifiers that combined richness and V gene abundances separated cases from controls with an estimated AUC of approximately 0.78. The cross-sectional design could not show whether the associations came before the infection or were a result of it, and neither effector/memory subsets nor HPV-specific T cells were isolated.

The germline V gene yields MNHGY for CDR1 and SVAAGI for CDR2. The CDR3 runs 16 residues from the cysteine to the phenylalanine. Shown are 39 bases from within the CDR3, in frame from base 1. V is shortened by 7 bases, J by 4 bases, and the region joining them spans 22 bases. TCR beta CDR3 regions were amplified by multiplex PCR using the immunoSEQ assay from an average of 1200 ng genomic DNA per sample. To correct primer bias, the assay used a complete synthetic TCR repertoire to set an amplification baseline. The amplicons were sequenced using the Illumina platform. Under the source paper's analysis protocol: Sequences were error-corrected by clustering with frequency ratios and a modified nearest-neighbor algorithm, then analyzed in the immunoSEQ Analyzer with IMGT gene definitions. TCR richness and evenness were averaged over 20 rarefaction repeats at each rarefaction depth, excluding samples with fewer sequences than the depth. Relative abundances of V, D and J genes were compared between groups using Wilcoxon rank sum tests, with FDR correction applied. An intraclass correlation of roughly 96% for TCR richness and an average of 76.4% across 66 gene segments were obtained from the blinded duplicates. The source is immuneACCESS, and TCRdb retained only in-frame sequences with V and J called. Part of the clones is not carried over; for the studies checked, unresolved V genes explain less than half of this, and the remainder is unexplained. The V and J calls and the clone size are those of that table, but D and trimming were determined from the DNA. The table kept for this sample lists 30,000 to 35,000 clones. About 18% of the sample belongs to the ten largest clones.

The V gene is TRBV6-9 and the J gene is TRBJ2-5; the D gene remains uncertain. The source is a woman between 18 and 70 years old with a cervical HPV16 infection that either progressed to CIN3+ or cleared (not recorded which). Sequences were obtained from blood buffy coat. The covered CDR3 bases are TGTGCCAGCACTCTCAACTTGGGCCAAGTGAGAGAGACC. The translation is CASTLNLGQVRET. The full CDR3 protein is CASTLNLGQVRETQYF.